These 21 T cell receptor beta chains were all obtained from the same sample, sequenced in a study of read filtering for tumor transcriptome and immune sequencing (dated by TCRdb to 2018 to 2021). Reads for this sample came from an Illumina HiSeq 4000. The Immunoverse kit was used to build TCR libraries from around 400 ng RNA, with molecular barcoded adaptors covering alpha/delta and beta/gamma chains. TCRdb reanalyzed the raw reads on its own, using fastp at Q25 for trimming and MiXCR for clone calling, and kept in-frame beta chains. Merged by CDR3 protein, the rows form single entries marked with the most common genes and DNA. Present in this sample are tens of thousands of distinct CDR3 sequences, 11% to 15% of which were seen just once. The ten top clones hold around 43% of the sample. Source material: a population of CD138-negative cells sorted from bone marrow. The cell subset or site label for this specimen denotes: bone marrow mononuclear cells depleted of CD138+ plasma/myeloma cells by negative magnetic selection. The receptors here all came from a donor at least 40 years old with multiple myeloma.

This clonotype was counted many times. The V call is TRBV18, the J call TRBJ2-1, with a weak D call TRBD1 (5 bases). Per germline, CDR1 KGHSH and CDR2 LQKENI. The CDR3 covers 14 residues. V dropped 2 bases and J dropped 9 bases, with 14 bases sitting between them. CDR3 in DNA: TGTGCCAGCTCACCATTAGGCAGGGTAGGTGAGCAGTTCTTC. Translation gives CASSPLGRVGEQFF.

This clonotype was observed many times. The gene calls are TRBV19 and TRBJ2-2; perhaps TRBD1 as D (6 bases). Germline CDR1 LNHDA, CDR2 SQIVND (reference sequence). V dropped 4 bases and J dropped 5 bases, with 11 bases sitting between them. The CDR3 is made up of 14 amino acids. The CDR3 bases are TGTGCCAGTAGTACACAGGGAACGACCGGGGAGCTGTTTTTT. Translated: CASSTQGTTGELFF. Based on the CDR3 plus reference TRBV19 and TRBJ2-2, the full variable domain is DGGITQSPKYLFRKEGQNVTLSCEQNLNHDAMYWYRQDPGQGLRLIYYSQIVNDFQKGDIAEGYSVSREKKESFPLTVTSAQKNPTAFYLCASSTQGTTGELFFGEGSRLTVL.

This clonotype appeared many times. The V call is TRBV7-2, the J call TRBJ2-3; 13 nucleotides align to TRBD2. CDR1 is SGHTA and CDR2 is FQGNSA in the germline V gene. Trimming took 4 bases from V and 6 from J; bases not matched to a gene: 10. The CDR3 totals 17 residues. The CDR3 loop reads CASSWWTSGSGMDTQYF. CDR3 bases: TGTGCCAGCAGCTGGTGGACTAGCGGGAGTGGAATGGATACGCAGTATTTT.

A few counts support this clonotype. The V call is TRBV10-3, the J call TRBJ2-3, with 7 bases lining up with TRBD1. This CDR3 region has 15 residues. Germline trimming cut 6 bases from V and 2 bases from J; bases unmatched to any gene: 8. Germline loops: CDR1 ENHRY, CDR2 SYGVKD. CDR3: CAISSDRRPTDTQYF. The CDR3 DNA reads TGTGCCATCAGCTCGGACAGGCGTCCCACAGATACGCAGTATTTT.

This clonotype was observed many times. The chain uses TRBV20-1 and TRBJ2-5; TRBD2 matches at 14 bases. Germline V gene sequence: CDR1 DFQATT, CDR2 SNEGSKA (reference sequence). This CDR3 is 16 amino acids long. The ends lost 6 bases at V and 3 bases at J; junction bases unmatched: 9. This CDR3 is CSASGLAGGDEETQYF. In DNA form, the CDR3 reads TGCAGTGCGAGCGGACTAGCGGGAGGAGACGAAGAGACCCAGTACTTC.

The V call is TRBV7-2, the J call TRBJ1-5; no definite D call. Germline lookup yields CDR1 SGHTA and CDR2 FQGNSA. V was pared by 4 bases and J by 6 bases, with 16 bases between. The CDR3 length is 15 residues. CDR3 sequence (DNA): TGTGCCAGCAGCTCGCCGGGTTCGAGAAGTCAGCCCCAGCATTTT. Its translation: CASSSPGSRSQPQHF.

This clonotype has ten or more counts. The chain has TRBV5-1 and TRBJ2-1; D is unclear. Trimming took 4 bases from V and 10 from J, leaving 18 bases between them. The germline CDR1 and CDR2 sequences are SGHRS and YFSETQ. This CDR3 has 14 amino acids. In nucleotides, the CDR3 is TGCGCCAGCAGCCCCCCCACAAGGCCGAGGGAGCAGTTCTTC. As protein: CASSPPTRPREQFF.

A few counts support this clonotype. The chain links TRBV19 to TRBJ1-2; 7 nucleotides match TRBD1. V gave up 1 base and J gave up 3 bases; unmatched junction bases: 5. This CDR3 has 15 residues. Germline V lookup: CDR1 LNHDA, CDR2 SQIVND (reference sequence). The CDR3 protein is CASSIGSTGDYGYTF. The CDR3 DNA reads as TGTGCCAGTAGTATAGGCTCTACAGGGGACTATGGCTACACCTTC.

The table lists this clonotype with a count of one. The junction does not match germline at one end; this may be a read error. The rearrangement joins TRBV6-5 to TRBJ1-3, with D possibly matching TRBD1 (6 bases). The CDR3 is 16 residues long. Germline V gives CDR1 MNHEY, CDR2 SVGAGI. CDR3 residues: CVSMRTGISSGNTIYF. CDR3 nucleotide sequence: TGTGTCAGCATGCGTACAGGGATCTCCTCTGGAAACACCATATATTTT.

Of note for this clonotype: Given a much more abundant clone one base away, this may be a read error. This chain links TRBV7-9 with TRBJ2-1; 10 bases agree with TRBD2. The CDR3 has 14 amino acids. Germline CDR1 is SEHNR and CDR2 is FQNEAQ (reference sequence). CDR3 nucleotide sequence: TGTGCCAGCAGGGGACTAGCGTCCCTCAATGGGCAGTTCTTC. It codes for CASRGLASLNGQFF.

This clonotype was picked up many times. This chain links TRBV7-3 with TRBJ2-2, with D hard to call. From germline, CDR1 is SGHTA and CDR2 FQGTGA. The CDR3 length is 11 residues. V lost 6 bases and J lost 6, with 5 bases in between. CDR3 residues: CASSQSGELFF. The CDR3 nucleotides are TGTGCCAGCAGTCAATCCGGGGAGCTGTTTTTT.

In its sample, this clonotype was seen a few times. This rearrangement joins TRBV6-1 to TRBJ2-6; D is uncertain. The CDR3 spans 15 residues. Between the trimmed V and J ends, which lost 8 bases and 2 bases, there was a span of 13 bases. Germline V gives CDR1 MNHNS, CDR2 SASEGT. CDR3 region: CASLRKDTGANVLTF. The CDR3 DNA follows: TGTGCCAGCCTGAGAAAGGATACTGGGGCCAACGTCCTGACTTTC.

This clonotype was recorded many times. V gene TRBV27 combines with J gene TRBJ1-1; no firm D call. The V end lost 4 bases, the J end lost 6 bases, and 15 bases lay between the germline ends. CDR1 is MNHEY, CDR2 SMNVEV, per germline (reference sequence). The CDR3 totals 14 residues. The CDR3: CASSSGPLDAEAFF. CDR3 coding DNA: TGTGCCAGCAGTTCCGGACCCCTTGACGCTGAAGCTTTCTTT.

This clonotype was detected ten times or more. The chain joins TRBV29-1 to TRBJ2-1; D gene uncertain. The germline V gene has CDR1 SQVTM and CDR2 ANQGSEA. The V end was cut by 5 bases, the J end by 4 bases, with 6 bases between. The CDR3 is 11 residues long. The CDR3 sequence: CSVPSYNEQFF. In DNA, the CDR3 is TGCAGCGTTCCCAGTTACAATGAGCAGTTCTTC.

This clonotype occurred many times. The V gene is TRBV4-2, the J gene TRBJ1-1; D unresolved. CDR3 length: 11 residues. Germline V lookup: CDR1 LGHNA, CDR2 YNFKEQ. Trimming stripped 0 bases from V and 10 bases from J, with 6 bases between. The CDR3 sequence: CASSQEGLAFF. DNA for the CDR3: TGTGCCAGCAGCCAAGAAGGGTTAGCTTTCTTT.

This clonotype was detected only a few times. The gene calls are TRBV3-1 and TRBJ2-3, with D maybe TRBD2 (6 bases). The V and J ends lost 3 bases and 0 bases respectively, with 13 bases between them. The CDR3 is 16 residues long. Germline CDR1 LGHDT, CDR2 YNNKEL (reference sequence). CDR3 in amino acids: CASSHVRGPSTDTQYF. CDR3 DNA sequence: TGTGCCAGCAGCCACGTGCGGGGTCCTAGCACAGATACGCAGTATTTT.

The V gene is TRBV20-1, the J gene TRBJ2-7, with D perhaps given as TRBD1 or TRBD2 (6 bases each). The CDR3 is 14 amino acids. CDR1 is DFQATT, CDR2 SNEGSKA, per germline (reference sequence). V lost 2 bases and J 7 bases, leaving 18 bases between the germline ends. The chain's CDR3 is CSARRGASQGEQYF. Written as DNA, the CDR3 is TGCAGTGCTAGAAGGGGGGCTAGCCAAGGGGAGCAGTACTTC.

This clonotype has a handful of counts. The V gene is TRBV4-2, the J gene TRBJ2-2, with D possibly matching TRBD2 (5 bases). V was cut by 4 bases and J by 5 bases, with 14 bases left in between. Germline CDR1 reads LGHNA; CDR2 reads YNFKEQ. The CDR3 runs to 15 residues. CDR3 DNA: TGTGCCAGCAGCCCAGAGGGCAGCGTAACCGGGGAGCTGTTTTTT. It codes for CASSPEGSVTGELFF.

Details on this clonotype: This clone may be a read error of a much larger clone one base away. The chain links TRBV28 to TRBJ2-2, with TRBD2 matching over 9 bases. The length of the CDR3 is 16 residues. Germline CDR1 is MDHEN and CDR2 is SYDVKM. CDR3 bases: TGTGCCAGCAGTTTTTCCGGACTAGCGAACACCGGGGAGCCGTTTTTT. This encodes CASSFSGLANTGEPFF.

This clonotype was picked up many times. At one boundary the junction diverges from the germline segment, which might be a read error. The V call is TRBV7-3, the J call TRBJ2-1; 14 nucleotides line up with TRBD2. Germline CDR1 is SGHTA and CDR2 is FQGTGA. This CDR3 contains 20 residues. CDR3 in DNA: TGTGCCAGCAGCTTACGGGGGACTAGCGGGAGCGTTATGTCCTACAATGAGAAGTTCTTC. Encoded protein: CASSLRGTSGSVMSYNEKFF.

This clonotype has only one observation. Likely a read error: the CDR3 ends without its conserved phenylalanine or tryptophan. This chain uses TRBV5-1 with TRBJ1-1; D might be TRBD1 (6 bases). Germline V gene sequence: CDR1 SGHRS, CDR2 YFSETQ. The CDR3 has 14 amino acids. The ends were cut back, 4 bases at V and 1 base at J, with 11 bases in the middle. CDR3 region: CASSPGGENTEAFS. The CDR3 DNA sequence: TGCGCCAGCAGCCCGGGGGGCGAGAACACTGAAGCTTTCTCT.